A single T cell receptor (beta chain) is shown here with its context. These data belong to a study of blood T cell repertoires in COVID-19. This CDR3 region has 14 residues. Unmatched junction bases numbered 3, after V lost 7 bases and J lost 2 bases. Looked up from germline, CDR1 is MNHEY and CDR2 is SMNVEV (reference sequence). As originally analysed: For nucleated cells, counts were estimated from reference gene primer amplification. The method was immunoSEQ multiplex PCR; TCRdb's version includes in-frame clones alone and lacks a portion of them. D and trimming come from the DNA, and the V and J calls and clone size come from that table. There are under 350,000 clones in the sample; nearly 90% occur only once, and under 2.5% lies in the top ten. All enrollees were roughly 18 to 89 years old and from about 25 US areas. Donors were grouped by their self-reported clinical history.

The sequence came from a woman aged 55-75 years who had recovered from COVID-19. The J gene is TRBJ2-1, the V gene TRBV27; 9 nucleotides match TRBD1. The source material was PBMCs or T cells enriched from blood (not recorded which). The CDR3: CASTGQGTYNEQFF. The CDR3 DNA reads TGTGCCAGCACGGGACAGGGTACCTACAATGAGCAGTTCTTC.